This record concerns one T cell receptor beta chain sequence. Its matching antigen is unknown. The record originates from a study of long-term antiretroviral therapy in people with HIV. General study findings and limits: Clonal populations expanded prior to ART predominated within the repertoire at all time points. Upon ART, diversity increased but remained lower than transplant donor controls.

One or more pre-ART and two or more post-ART PBMC samples were available from each donor. The assay, immunoSEQ v3.0, was run at survey level. TCRdb keeps only in-frame clones here, not all; method: immunoSEQ multiplex PCR. The sample yields under 20,000 clones, 79% seen once. The CDR3 has 16 amino acids. The germline V gene has CDR1 SGHAT and CDR2 FQNNGV. The V end was cut by 3 bases, the J end by 0 bases, with 11 bases between. This specimen consisted of unsorted PBMCs, obtained at the start of antiretroviral therapy, before treatment. The clonotype comes from a man aged 18 to 29 with HIV. The chain uses TRBV11-2 and TRBJ2-2, with a tentative D call TRBD1 (5 bases). The CDR3 DNA is TGTGCCAGCAGCTTTATAGGGGCCGCGAACACCGGGGAGCTGTTTTTT. Its protein is CASSFIGAANTGELFF.